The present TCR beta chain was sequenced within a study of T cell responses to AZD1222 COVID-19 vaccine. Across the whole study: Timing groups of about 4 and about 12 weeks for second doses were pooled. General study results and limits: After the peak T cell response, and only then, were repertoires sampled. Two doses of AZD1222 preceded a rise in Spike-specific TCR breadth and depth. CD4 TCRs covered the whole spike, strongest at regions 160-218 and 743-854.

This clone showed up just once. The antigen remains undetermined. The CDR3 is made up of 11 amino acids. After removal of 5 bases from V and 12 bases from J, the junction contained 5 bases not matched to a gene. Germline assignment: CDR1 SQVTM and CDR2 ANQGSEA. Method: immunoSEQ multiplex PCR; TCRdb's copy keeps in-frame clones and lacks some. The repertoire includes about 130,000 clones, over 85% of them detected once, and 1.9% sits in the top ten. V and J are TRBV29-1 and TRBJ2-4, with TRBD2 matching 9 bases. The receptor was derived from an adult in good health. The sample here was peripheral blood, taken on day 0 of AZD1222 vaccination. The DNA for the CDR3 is TGCAGCGTTCCAGCGGGAGGCCGTCAGTACTTC. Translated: CSVPAGGRQYF. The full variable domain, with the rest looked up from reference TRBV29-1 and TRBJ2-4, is SAVISQKPSRDICQRGTSLTIQCQVDSQVTMMFWYRQQPGQSLTLIATANQGSEATYESGFVIDKFPISRPNLTFSTLTVSNMSPEDSSIYLCSVPAGGRQYFGAGTRLSVL.